The present TCR beta chain was sequenced within a study of cytomegalovirus exposure and HLA in healthy donors. General observations from the study: The authors later found most CMV-associated TCR beta chains appeared HLA-restricted.

The CDR3 consists of 17 residues. Germline V gene data show CDR1 as SNHLY and CDR2 as FYNNEI. Trimming took off 1 base at V and 2 bases at J, with 15 bases between the two ends. About this clone: What it binds is unknown.

Healthy bone marrow donors supplied every sample. These donors counted as nominally healthy when sampled, but unrecorded immune exposures were likely. PCR used 60 Vbeta primers and 13 Jbeta primers. Per the authors' pipeline: There were 80 million to 95 million unique TCR beta chains by a later count, and 10 million to 12 million of them were shared. Assay used: immunoSEQ multiplex PCR; TCRdb lists only in-frame clones, some missing. V and J calls and clone size come straight from that table; D and trimming were deduced from the DNA. The table lists some 130,000 clones, more than 60% of them singletons.

Sequencing was performed on PBMCs. The chain carries TRBV2 and TRBJ1-5; D unresolved. This TCR derives from a woman aged 18-29 years in good health and CMV-seronegative. Here the CDR3 reads CASSEEVGYQGNQPQHF. For the CDR3, the DNA is TGTGCCAGCAGTGAAGAGGTGGGTTATCAGGGCAATCAGCCCCAGCATTTT.